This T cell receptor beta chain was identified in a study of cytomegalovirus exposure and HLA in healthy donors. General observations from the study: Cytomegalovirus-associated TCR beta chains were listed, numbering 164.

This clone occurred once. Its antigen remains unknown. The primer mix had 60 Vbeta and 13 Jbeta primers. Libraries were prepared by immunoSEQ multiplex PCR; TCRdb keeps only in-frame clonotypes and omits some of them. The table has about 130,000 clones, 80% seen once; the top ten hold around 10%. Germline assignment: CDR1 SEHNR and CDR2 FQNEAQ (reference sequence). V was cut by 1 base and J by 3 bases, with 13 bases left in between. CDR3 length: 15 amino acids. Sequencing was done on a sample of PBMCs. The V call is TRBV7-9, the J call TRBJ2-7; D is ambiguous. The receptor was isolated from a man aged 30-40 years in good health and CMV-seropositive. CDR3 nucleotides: TGTGCCAGCAGCTTAGAGGCGGCACTGATCTACGAGCAGTACTTC. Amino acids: CASSLEAALIYEQYF.